This T cell receptor beta chain derives from a study of blood T cell repertoires in COVID-19. On the study more broadly: Some COVID-19 samples were acute and others convalescent; all came from the United States, Italy and Spain. PBMCs, B-cell-depleted T cells, or T cells were the source of the cDNA or gDNA that made up the material.

The protocol was immunoSEQ multiplex PCR, while the TCRdb copy is restricted to in-frame clones and leaves out a portion. The table shows 300,000 to 350,000 clones, with approximately 87% occurring only once. The Seattle patients joined while their infection was active and were tracked longitudinally afterward. The length of the CDR3 is 16 residues. Germline CDR1 is LNHDA and CDR2 is SQIVND (reference sequence). V was pared by 4 bases and J by 7 bases, with 12 bases of the junction left unmatched. Sequenced: peripheral blood. The origin of this receptor is a woman aged 50 to 60 with COVID-19, enrolled during active disease. V and J are TRBV19 and TRBJ2-1; TRBD1 agrees at 8 bases. The chain's CDR3 is CASSSQAGGGVNEQFF. CDR3 DNA: TGTGCCAGTAGTAGCCAAGCAGGGGGCGGGGTGAATGAGCAGTTCTTC.